This TCR beta chain appears in the sequencing data of a study of blood T cells in healthy people across ages. V was clipped by 1 base and J by 8 bases; unmatched bases: 4. Germline-derived CDR1 and CDR2 are MDHEN and SYDVKM. This CDR3 has 15 amino acids. The authors ran a second PCR of 7 to 11 cycles using a sample-barcoded 5' primer and a J-beta primer mix. TCRdb reprocessed the 5' RACE reads with MiXCR, giving one entry per CDR3 protein. Of about 1.4 million distinct CDR3 sequences listed, approximately 59% were seen once; the top ten hold over 5.5%. The specimen sequenced was blood. The V call is TRBV28, the J call TRBJ1-6, with 8 bases matching TRBD1. The receptor was derived from a man aged 18 to 35 in good health. The CDR3 DNA reads TGTGCCAGCAGTTTATCGGCAGGGGGCTATTCACCCCTCCACTTT. This sequence encodes CASSLSAGGYSPLHF.